Listed here are 31 T cell receptor beta chains from one sample, sequenced in a study of T cells after yellow fever vaccination. TCRdb called the 5' RACE reads again in MiXCR, with one record for every CDR3 protein. The sample has under 500,000 distinct CDR3 sequences; roughly a sixth are singletons. The sample consisted of PBMCs, taken before the yellow fever booster vaccination. The receptors were sampled from a young man who received the YFV17D yellow fever vaccine.

This clonotype was seen only a few times. The rearrangement links TRBV5-6 to TRBJ1-1, with D perhaps matching TRBD1 (5 bases). V gave up 4 bases and J gave up 5 bases, with 18 bases separating them. Germline V gives CDR1 SGHDT, CDR2 YYEEEE. This CDR3 region has 15 residues. CDR3 in amino acids: CASSPPGRAGTEAFF. The CDR3 nucleotides are TGTGCCAGCAGCCCGCCGGGCAGGGCTGGAACTGAAGCTTTCTTT.

The V gene is TRBV4-2, the J gene TRBJ2-7; the D gene could be TRBD1 or TRBD2 (5 bases each). In germline, CDR1 is LGHNA, CDR2 YNFKEQ. This CDR3 contains 13 residues. Trimming pared 4 bases from V and 5 bases from J, leaving 12 bases between. The DNA for the CDR3 is TGTGCCAGCAGCCGGCCGGGACCCCACGAGCAGTACTTC. It translates to CASSRPGPHEQYF.

Only a few counts were recorded for this clonotype. The J gene is TRBJ2-3, the V gene TRBV5-1; 8 nucleotides match TRBD1. Germline V lookup: CDR1 SGHRS, CDR2 YFSETQ. The V and J ends lost 2 bases and 0 bases, in that order; junction bases with no gene match: 8. The CDR3 length is 17 residues. The CDR3 reads CASSFPKTGASTDTQYF. The CDR3, as DNA: TGCGCCAGCAGCTTCCCAAAGACAGGGGCAAGCACAGATACGCAGTATTTT.

This clonotype has just a few counts. The chain combines TRBV14 with TRBJ1-1, with D hard to call. With 1 base removed from V and 7 bases from J, the gap between germline ends came to 13 bases. Germline V gives CDR1 SGHDN, CDR2 FVKESK. The CDR3 loop spans 14 amino acids. CDR3 DNA sequence: TGTGCCAGCAGCCAAGTTGGGTTCAACCATGAAGCTTTCTTT. Encoded protein: CASSQVGFNHEAFF.

This clonotype was seen a few times. The J gene is TRBJ2-3, the V gene TRBV7-9, with 13 bases fitting TRBD2. Trimming at V came to 4 bases and at J to 2 bases, leaving 9 bases not matched to a gene. CDR1 is SEHNR, CDR2 FQNEAQ, per germline (reference sequence). The CDR3 is made up of 18 amino acids. The CDR3 region is CASSSTSGGYSTTDTQYF. In DNA form, the CDR3 reads TGTGCCAGCAGCTCGACTAGCGGGGGGTACTCAACCACAGATACGCAGTATTTT.

The V and J genes are TRBV11-1 and TRBJ1-1; possibly TRBD1 for D (5 bases). Germline V gene data show CDR1 as SGHAT and CDR2 as FQDESV (reference sequence). Deletions cut 5 bases from V and 11 bases from J, with 12 bases between. The CDR3 is made up of 11 amino acids. The CDR3 spells CASSGGTLAFF. CDR3 DNA sequence: TGTGCCAGCAGCGGTGGGACTCTGGCTTTCTTT.

J is TRBJ2-1 and V is TRBV7-2; the D gene could be TRBD1 or TRBD2 (5 bases each). Germline V lookup: CDR1 SGHTA, CDR2 FQGNSA. CDR3 length equals 15 residues. Trimming left V 3 bases short and J 3 bases short, with 12 bases between. The CDR3 DNA is TGTGCCAGCAGCTTGGCTAGGGACGGCTACAATGAGCAGTTCTTC. Translated: CASSLARDGYNEQFF.

The rearrangement links TRBV10-3 to TRBJ2-7; TRBD1 is a possible D gene (6 bases). V gave up 2 bases and J gave up 2 bases, with 13 bases separating them. The CDR3 is 15 residues long. CDR1 ENHRY and CDR2 SYGVKD come from the germline V gene. The CDR3 DNA reads as TGTGCCATCAGTGAGCGGACAGTCCATACCTACGAGCAGTACGTC. Residues: CAISERTVHTYEQYV.

The chain employs TRBV2 and TRBJ2-5; possible D gene TRBD1, 6 bases. Trimming removed 5 bases at V and 3 bases at J, with 10 bases between. This CDR3 has 13 amino acids. The germline gives CDR1 SNHLY, CDR2 FYNNEI. CDR3 DNA: TGTGCCAGCAGTCATGAGGGGGAAGAGACCCAGTACTTC. Encoded protein: CASSHEGEETQYF.

The chain carries TRBV11-2 and TRBJ2-2; D possibly corresponds to TRBD2 (6 bases). Germline-derived CDR1 and CDR2 are SGHAT and FQNNGV. V was pared by 6 bases and J by 0 bases, with 14 bases between. This CDR3 contains 16 residues. CDR3 in amino acids: CASRPSGLSNTGELFF. In nucleotides, the CDR3 is TGTGCCAGCAGGCCTTCGGGACTTTCGAACACCGGGGAGCTGTTTTTT.

The chain recombines TRBV6-1 with TRBJ1-6; D is ambiguous. The germline gives CDR1 MNHNS, CDR2 SASEGT. Between the trimmed V and J ends, which lost 6 bases and 8 bases, there was a span of 8 bases. This CDR3 is 12 amino acids long. The CDR3 sequence is CASRWSYSPLHF. CDR3 sequence (DNA): TGTGCCAGCAGATGGAGTTATTCACCCCTCCACTTT.

J is TRBJ1-5 and V is TRBV2; the match to TRBD1 covers 7 bases. In germline, CDR1 is SNHLY, CDR2 FYNNEI. The CDR3 contains 15 residues. After removal of 4 bases from V and 0 bases from J, the junction contained 3 bases not matched to a gene. The CDR3: CASSVGQYSNQPQHF. The CDR3 DNA reads as TGTGCCAGCAGTGTGGGACAGTATAGCAATCAGCCCCAGCATTTT.

The chain joins TRBV10-3 to TRBJ1-6; 8 bases are shared with TRBD1. V was clipped by 6 bases and J by 6 bases; unmatched bases: 4. This CDR3 has 14 amino acids. Germline V lookup: CDR1 ENHRY, CDR2 SYGVKD. In DNA, the CDR3 is TGTGCCATCAGGCCCACAGGGGGTAATTCACCCCTCCACTTT. Translation gives CAIRPTGGNSPLHF.

This clonotype was seen a few times. The V call is TRBV7-9, the J call TRBJ1-4; weak D call: TRBD1 (6 bases). Germline V lookup: CDR1 SEHNR, CDR2 FQNEAQ (reference sequence). Trimming removed 1 base at V and 1 base at J, with 10 bases between. The CDR3 totals 16 residues. As DNA, the CDR3 is TGTGCCAGCAGCTTAGGTTTCAGGGGAACTAATGAAAAACTGTTTTTT. Protein product: CASSLGFRGTNEKLFF.

The rearrangement links TRBV20-1 to TRBJ2-3; maybe TRBD1 (5 bases). Trimming stripped 3 bases from V and 5 bases from J, with 12 bases between. Germline V CDR1 and CDR2: DFQATT, SNEGSKA (reference sequence). The CDR3 consists of 13 residues. The CDR3 DNA is TGCAGTGCTAGTCCCCAGGGTGGAGATACGCAGTATTTT. Translated, it gives CSASPQGGDTQYF.

The J gene is TRBJ2-5, the V gene TRBV7-9; 8 bases line up with TRBD1. CDR1 and CDR2 (germline): SEHNR, FQNEAQ (reference sequence). After removal of 8 bases from V and 5 bases from J, the junction contained 4 bases not matched to a gene. The CDR3 is 12 amino acids. The CDR3 DNA follows: TGTGCCAGCGGCAGGGGGCAGGAGACCCAGTACTTC. Translation: CASGRGQETQYF. The full variable domain, in which reference TRBV7-9 and TRBJ2-5 provide the parts outside the CDR3, is DTGVSQNPRHKITKRGQNVTFRCDPISEHNRLYWYRQTLGQGPEFLTYFQNEAQLEKSRLLSDRFSAERPKGSFSTLEIQRTEQGDSAMYLCASGRGQETQYFGPGTRLLVL.

This sequence joins TRBV18 and TRBJ1-4; D ambiguous. The CDR3 spans 15 residues. Germline V lookup: CDR1 KGHSH, CDR2 LQKENI. The germline V and J ends were trimmed by 1 base and 0 bases, with 6 bases remaining between them. In DNA form, the CDR3 reads TGTGCCAGCTCACCACAGACAACAACTAATGAAAAACTGTTTTTT. The encoded protein is CASSPQTTTNEKLFF.

This clonotype occurred a few times. The gene calls are TRBV12-3 or TRBV12-4 and TRBJ2-3; 9 bases are a match to TRBD2. The CDR3 is made up of 15 amino acids. The V and J ends lost 6 bases and 2 bases, in that order; junction bases with no gene match: 6. CDR3 DNA: TGTGCCAGCAGCCGAGCGGGGGGTACCACAGATACGCAGTATTTT. Translated: CASSRAGGTTDTQYF.

The table lists this clonotype with a few counts. CDR3 nucleotide sequence: TGTGCCAGCAGTGAACAGGGGATTGACTATGGCTACACCTTC. Translation: CASSEQGIDYGYTF. The gene calls are TRBV12-3 or TRBV12-4 and TRBJ1-2; 7 bases align to TRBD1. The J segment lost 3 bases and the V segment lost 5 bases, leaving 6 bases of the junction unmatched. The CDR3 contains 14 residues.

V and J are TRBV29-1 and TRBJ2-3; 10 positions match TRBD2. CDR3 size: 14 residues. V lost 3 bases to trimming and J lost 4 bases; unmatched junction nucleotides: 4. Germline CDR1 reads SQVTM; CDR2 reads ANQGSEA. DNA of the CDR3: TGCAGCGTTGAGTCTAGCGGGGGTCCAGATACGCAGTATTTT. As protein: CSVESSGGPDTQYF.

This clonotype was found many times. This chain connects TRBV24-1 to TRBJ2-3; TRBD2 might be the D (5 bases). Germline V CDR1 and CDR2: KGHDR, SFDVKD. V lost 7 bases and J 4 bases, leaving 8 bases between the germline ends. This CDR3 comprises 12 residues. CDR3 sequence reads: CATSEGPDTQYF. The CDR3 DNA is TGTGCCACCAGCGAGGGTCCAGATACGCAGTATTTT.

The chain carries TRBV6-5 and TRBJ2-2; 9 nucleotides match TRBD1. Per germline, CDR1 MNHEY and CDR2 SVGAGI. The J segment lost 9 bases and the V segment lost 5 bases, leaving 7 bases of the junction unmatched. The CDR3 consists of 14 residues. In DNA, the CDR3 is TGTGCCAGCAGTCGGACAGGGGAGTCGAGGGAGCTGTTTTTT. It translates to CASSRTGESRELFF.

This chain uses TRBV5-4 with TRBJ2-7; TRBD1 matches 7 bases. V gave up 6 bases and J gave up 4 bases; unmatched junction bases: 13. Germline V lookup: CDR1 SGHNT, CDR2 YYREEE (reference sequence). The CDR3 has 15 amino acids. In DNA form, the CDR3 reads TGTGCCAGCACCCACTCCGGGACAGCGTCATACGAGCAGTACTTC. It encodes CASTHSGTASYEQYF.

This clonotype was picked up a small number of times. The chain uses TRBV29-1 and TRBJ2-2; 9 bases fit TRBD1. The CDR3 sequence is 13 residues long. The J segment lost 4 bases and the V segment lost 4 bases, leaving 1 base of the junction unmatched. Germline assignment: CDR1 SQVTM and CDR2 ANQGSEA. The CDR3 DNA reads as TGCAGCGTTGGGGACAGGGCCACCGGGGAGCTGTTTTTT. Its protein is CSVGDRATGELFF.

In its sample, this clonotype was seen many times. This chain joins TRBV7-3 and TRBJ1-1; TRBD1 is a possible D gene (6 bases). The V end lost 3 bases, the J end lost 3 bases, and 14 bases lay between the germline ends. The CDR3 is 15 amino acids. The V gene's germline CDR1 is SGHTA and CDR2 FQGTGA. The CDR3 DNA sequence: TGTGCCAGCAGCTTCTACTTAGGGGGAGACACTGAAGCTTTCTTT. Residues: CASSFYLGGDTEAFF.

The chain is built from TRBV20-1 and TRBJ1-2; tentatively, D is TRBD1 (5 bases). V was pared by 2 bases and J by 4 bases, with 17 bases between. Germline V CDR1 and CDR2: DFQATT, SNEGSKA (reference sequence). The CDR3 length is 15 residues. The CDR3, as DNA: TGCAGTGCTAGAACAGGAACAAAGGGCCTCTATGGCTACACCTTC. This codes for CSARTGTKGLYGYTF.

The sample holds many counts of this clonotype. This chain links TRBV5-1 with TRBJ2-1, with TRBD2 identical over 9 bases. CDR1 and CDR2 from the germline V gene are SGHRS and YFSETQ. The V and J ends lost 5 bases and 8 bases, in that order; junction bases with no gene match: 17. The CDR3 runs 17 residues. CDR3 amino acids: CASSRAGSGGILDEQFF. As DNA, the CDR3 is TGCGCCAGCAGTCGGGCGGGTAGCGGGGGTATATTAGATGAGCAGTTCTTC.

This chain joins TRBV11-1 and TRBJ2-1; 8 nucleotides match TRBD2. Germline assignment: CDR1 SGHAT and CDR2 FQDESV (reference sequence). The V and J ends lost 5 bases and 4 bases, in that order; junction bases with no gene match: 7. The CDR3 is 15 residues long. CDR3 bases: TGTGCCAGCAGCCTTGTAGCGGGGACTTACAATGAGCAGTTCTTC. It is translated as CASSLVAGTYNEQFF.

This clonotype appeared many times. The chain joins TRBV12-3 or TRBV12-4 to TRBJ1-5, with TRBD1 identical over 11 bases. With 4 bases clipped from V and 5 bases from J, the junction kept 4 bases outside the gene matches. The CDR3 sequence is 15 residues long. The CDR3 reads CASSWTGGIHQPQHF. In nucleotides, the CDR3 is TGTGCCAGCAGTTGGACAGGGGGCATTCATCAGCCCCAGCATTTT.

The V and J genes are TRBV4-3 and TRBJ2-3, with no clear D. Germline CDR1 LGHNA, CDR2 YSLEER. Trimming took off 0 bases at V and 0 bases at J, with 4 bases between the two ends. The CDR3 is made up of 14 amino acids. The CDR3 DNA is TGCGCCAGCAGCCAAGAAAGCAGCACAGATACGCAGTATTTT. As protein: CASSQESSTDTQYF.

This clonotype was seen more than once but under ten times. DNA for the CDR3: TGTGCCAGCGGGACAGGGGTCAGCACAGATACGCAGTATTTT. Translated, it gives CASGTGVSTDTQYF. The V call is TRBV4-2, the J call TRBJ2-3, with 10 bases that match TRBD1. This CDR3 has 14 residues. Looked up from germline, CDR1 is LGHNA and CDR2 is YNFKEQ. V gave up 8 bases and J gave up 0 bases; unmatched junction bases: 2.